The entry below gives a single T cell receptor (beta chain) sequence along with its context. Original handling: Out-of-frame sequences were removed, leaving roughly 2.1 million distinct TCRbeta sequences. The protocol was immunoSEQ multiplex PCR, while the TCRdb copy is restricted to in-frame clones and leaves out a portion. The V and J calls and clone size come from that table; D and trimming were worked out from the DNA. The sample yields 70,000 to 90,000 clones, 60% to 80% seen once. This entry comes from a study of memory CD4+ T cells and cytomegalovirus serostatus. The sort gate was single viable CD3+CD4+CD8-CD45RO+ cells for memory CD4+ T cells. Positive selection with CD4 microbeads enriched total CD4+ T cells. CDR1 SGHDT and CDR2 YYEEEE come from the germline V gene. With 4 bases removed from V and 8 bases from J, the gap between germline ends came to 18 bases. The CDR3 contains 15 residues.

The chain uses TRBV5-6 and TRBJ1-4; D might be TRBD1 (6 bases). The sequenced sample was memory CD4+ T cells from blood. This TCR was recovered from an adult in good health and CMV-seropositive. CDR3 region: CASSRRGGFGEKLFF. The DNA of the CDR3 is TGTGCCAGCAGCAGGAGGGGGGGGTTTGGCGAAAAACTGTTTTTT.